This entry is about one T cell receptor (beta chain). Its antigen is unknown. These data are taken from a study of Ad26.COV2.S vaccination and SARS-CoV-2 variants. As for the study in general: Doses of Ad26.COV2.S were injected into muscle once or twice, 56 days apart. Study conclusions and caveats: Following vaccination, spike-specific CD8+ and CD4+ T cell responses reportedly exhibited substantial breadth.

Using immunoSEQ multiplex PCR, the repertoire was profiled, and TCRdb retains in-frame clones only, with some absent. This table has more than 300,000 clones, about 82% appearing once. This CDR3 is built from 13 residues. V gave up 5 bases and J gave up 4 bases, with 11 bases separating them. Germline V gene sequence: CDR1 SGHTA, CDR2 FQGNSA. This sample's treatment: 15 to 20 received Ad26.COV2.S at low or high dose, single or two shots; roughly five received placebo; per-sample allocation not given. Repertoires come from day 63 after the first vaccine or placebo injection. Immunization relied on an Ad26 vector, which expressed Wuhan-strain SARS-CoV-2 spike.

This rearrangement joins TRBV7-2 to TRBJ1-2; a possible D gene is TRBD1 (5 bases). This clonotype originated in a person between 18 and 65 years old who received the Ad26.COV2.S COVID-19 vaccine or a placebo. The sample in question was peripheral blood, obtained in a trial of Ad26.COV2.S vaccine versus placebo. CDR3 DNA sequence: TGTGCCAGCAGCGCCGACAGATTCTATGGCTACACCTTC. It yields the protein CASSADRFYGYTF.